The 17 T cell receptor beta chains below come from one sample, sequenced in a study of early T cells in non-severe SARS-CoV-2 infection. One entry per CDR3 protein results from TCRdb running MiXCR on the 5' RACE reads. The sample has tens of thousands of distinct CDR3 sequences; more than 8.5% are singletons. The sample consisted of whole blood. Receptors originate from an adult who was a healthcare worker with PCR-confirmed SARS-CoV-2 infection or an uninfected control (not recorded which).

This clonotype was counted at least ten times. DNA of the CDR3: TGCGCCAGCAGCTTGGCGAACCTCCGGGTCAACACCGGGGAGCTGTTTTTT. It translates to CASSLANLRVNTGELFF. This rearrangement joins TRBV5-1 to TRBJ2-2; D not resolved. This CDR3 is built from 17 residues. Germline CDR1 reads SGHRS; CDR2 reads YFSETQ. Between the trimmed V and J ends, which lost 0 bases and 2 bases, there was a span of 14 bases.

This clonotype came up many times. This chain uses TRBV6-6 with TRBJ2-7; 8 nucleotides line up with TRBD2. V shed 5 bases, J shed 2 bases, and the junction held 5 bases outside the gene matches. CDR1 is MNHNY and CDR2 is SVGAGI in the germline V gene (reference sequence). CDR3 length: 14 residues. The CDR3 loop reads CASSPIAGTYEQYF. DNA for the CDR3: TGTGCCAGCAGTCCGATAGCGGGAACCTACGAGCAGTACTTC.

This clonotype has more than one count but fewer than ten. This chain connects TRBV29-1 to TRBJ2-3; possible D gene TRBD1, 6 bases. Trimming pared 3 bases from V and 6 bases from J, leaving 10 bases between. The CDR3 runs to 12 residues. In germline, CDR1 is SQVTM, CDR2 ANQGSEA. The CDR3 nucleotides read TGCAGCGTTGATCAGGGGACGGATACGCAGTATTTT. Translating it yields CSVDQGTDTQYF.

Many counts were recorded for this clonotype. The CDR3 nucleotides read TGTGCCAGCAGCTTGGGAGGGACTAGCGGCCTCTACAATGAGCAGTTCTTC. Its protein product is CASSLGGTSGLYNEQFF. The chain links TRBV5-4 to TRBJ2-1, with 11 bases matching TRBD2. The CDR3 has 17 residues. The germline gives CDR1 SGHNT, CDR2 YYREEE (reference sequence). J lost 3 bases, V lost 0 bases, and 5 bases had no gene match.

This clonotype occurred a few times. V usage is TRBV25-1 and J usage is TRBJ2-7, with D perhaps TRBD1 (6 bases). Trimming stripped 4 bases from V and 2 bases from J, with 12 bases between. CDR3 length equals 14 residues. Germline values: CDR1 MGHDK, CDR2 SYGVNS. The CDR3 sequence: CASSGRDTTYEQYF. The CDR3 DNA reads TGTGCCAGCAGTGGAAGGGACACAACCTACGAGCAGTACTTC.

In regard to this clonotype: A much larger clonotype is one base distant, so this may be a read error. The rearrangement joins TRBV7-3 to TRBJ1-6; D uncertain. CDR3 size: 15 residues. Per the germline V gene, CDR1 is SGHTA and CDR2 is FQGTGA. The CDR3 protein is CASSSTDRRGSPLYF. For the CDR3, the DNA is TGTGCCAGCAGCTCCACGGACCGTCGTGGTTCACCCCTCTACTTT.

This clonotype was recorded many times. The rearrangement joins TRBV7-9 to TRBJ1-4; tentatively, D is TRBD1 (5 bases). The V end lost 2 bases, the J end lost 5 bases, and 9 bases lay between the germline ends. Germline V gene lookup returns CDR1 SEHNR and CDR2 FQNEAQ (reference sequence). This CDR3 has 14 residues. The CDR3 protein is CASSLHRQNEKLFF. As DNA, the CDR3 is TGTGCCAGCAGCTTACACCGACAGAATGAAAAACTGTTTTTT.

As regards this clonotype: A much larger clone sits a single nucleotide away, making a read error possible. V usage is TRBV11-2 and J usage is TRBJ1-1; D is unresolved. The CDR3 is 11 residues long. Trimming removed 1 base from V and 10 bases from J, with 7 bases in between. Germline V lookup: CDR1 SGHAT, CDR2 FQNNGV. CDR3 residues: CASSLGYVAFF. CDR3 nucleotides: TGTGCCAGCAGCTTAGGGTACGTAGCTTTCTTT.

There are a few counts of this clonotype. The V call is TRBV11-2, the J call TRBJ2-7, with TRBD1 as a possible D gene (5 bases). Germline V lookup: CDR1 SGHAT, CDR2 FQNNGV. V lost 0 bases to trimming and J lost 2 bases, with 11 bases between them. The CDR3 is 15 amino acids. This CDR3 is CASSLDRVQTYEQYF. CDR3 DNA: TGTGCCAGCAGCTTAGACAGGGTGCAGACCTACGAGCAGTACTTC.

As for this clonotype: A much larger clone lies one base from this, so it may be a read error. In nucleotides, the CDR3 is TGCAGCGTTGTGGAAAGCGGGATTGGGGCCTACGAGCAGTACTTC. This codes for CSVVESGIGAYEQYF. The chain uses TRBV29-1 and TRBJ2-7; 7 bases align to TRBD2. The V and J ends lost 4 bases and 2 bases, in that order; junction bases with no gene match: 11. This CDR3 comprises 15 residues. Germline V gene data show CDR1 as SQVTM and CDR2 as ANQGSEA.

There are many counts of this clonotype. The chain recombines TRBV12-3 or TRBV12-4 with TRBJ1-1; no firm D call. The CDR3 length is 13 residues. Trimming removed 5 bases from V and 2 bases from J, with 9 bases in between. The CDR3 DNA reads TGTGCCAGCAGTCCTAAGACAAACACTGAAGCTTTCTTT. Protein sequence: CASSPKTNTEAFF.

This clonotype was recorded a few times. V and J are TRBV28 and TRBJ1-5; no firm D call. Germline V lookup: CDR1 MDHEN, CDR2 SYDVKM. Trimming took off 5 bases at V and 6 bases at J, with 14 bases between the two ends. This CDR3 region has 14 residues. The CDR3 region has the DNA TGTGCCAGCAGTCTCAGCCAAAATCGTCAGCCCCAGCATTTT. This codes for CASSLSQNRQPQHF.

This clonotype was recorded many times. The V call is TRBV9, the J call TRBJ2-1; weak D call: TRBD1 (6 bases). CDR3 length: 14 amino acids. The V and J ends lost 0 bases and 9 bases respectively, with 13 bases between them. From germline, CDR1 is SGDLS and CDR2 YYNGEE. The DNA for the CDR3 is TGTGCCAGCAGCGTAGTAGGGGGAGTGAGTGAGCAGTTCTTC. Its translation: CASSVVGGVSEQFF. Filled out from reference TRBV9 and TRBJ2-1, the complete variable domain reads DSGVTQTPKHLITATGQRVTLRCSPRSGDLSVYWYQQSLDQGLQFLIQYYNGEERAKGNILERFSAQQFPDLHSELNLSSLELGDSALYFCASSVVGGVSEQFFGPGTRLTVL.

This chain joins TRBV7-9 and TRBJ1-1, with 7 positions matching TRBD1. This CDR3 is 15 amino acids long. With V trimmed by 5 bases and J by 5 bases, 11 bases remained unmatched. CDR1 SEHNR and CDR2 FQNEAQ come from the germline V gene (reference sequence). The CDR3 sequence: CASSPQTGAGTEAFF. The CDR3 DNA sequence: TGTGCCAGCAGCCCCCAAACAGGGGCCGGAACTGAAGCTTTCTTT.

This clonotype was detected a few times. The rearrangement links TRBV9 to TRBJ1-5; no reliable D call. Germline-derived CDR1 and CDR2 are SGDLS and YYNGEE. The CDR3 is 15 residues long. With 0 bases removed from V and 0 bases from J, the gap between germline ends came to 7 bases. The CDR3 DNA follows: TGTGCCAGCAGCGTAGGGGGTAATAGCAATCAGCCCCAGCATTTT. This codes for CASSVGGNSNQPQHF.

This clonotype was seen many times. This chain connects TRBV7-9 to TRBJ1-4; D unresolved. The germline gives CDR1 SEHNR, CDR2 FQNEAQ (reference sequence). The CDR3 totals 14 residues. V lost 5 bases and J 0 bases, leaving 7 bases between the germline ends. This chain's CDR3 is CASSPAPTNEKLFF. The CDR3 region has the DNA TGTGCCAGCAGCCCGGCCCCAACTAATGAAAAACTGTTTTTT.

This clonotype has at least ten counts. The rearrangement joins TRBV6-5 to TRBJ2-5, with a weak D call TRBD2 (6 bases). V was clipped by 6 bases and J by 6 bases, with 14 bases between them. Germline-derived CDR1 and CDR2 are MNHEY and SVGAGI. The CDR3 is 13 residues long. The CDR3 protein is CASREGFGQTQYF. The DNA of the CDR3 is TGTGCCAGCAGGGAGGGATTCGGGCAGACCCAGTACTTC.